The sequence of this T cell receptor (beta chain) was determined in a study of blood T cell repertoires in COVID-19. Across the study: Sites across the United States, Italy and Spain contributed samples from acute and convalescent COVID-19.

Source study methods: Reference gene primer amplification gave estimated nucleated cell counts. TCRdb's copy holds only in-frame clones and misses some; the assay was immunoSEQ multiplex PCR. D and trimming were read from the DNA, whereas the V and J calls and clone size are those reported in that table. The sample lists around 210,000 clones, 84% seen once, with over 6.5% in the top ten. J gave up 8 bases and V 4 bases, and 13 bases lay outside the gene matches. The CDR3 is 15 residues long. Germline lookup yields CDR1 SGHRS and CDR2 YFSETQ. The chain is built from TRBV5-1 and TRBJ1-2; 8 bases line up with TRBD1. Material for sequencing was peripheral blood. The TCR comes from a woman aged 80 or over with COVID-19, enrolled during active disease. The CDR3 region is CASSQTPGQEGGYTF. The CDR3, as DNA: TGCGCCAGCAGCCAAACTCCGGGACAGGAGGGAGGCTACACCTTC.